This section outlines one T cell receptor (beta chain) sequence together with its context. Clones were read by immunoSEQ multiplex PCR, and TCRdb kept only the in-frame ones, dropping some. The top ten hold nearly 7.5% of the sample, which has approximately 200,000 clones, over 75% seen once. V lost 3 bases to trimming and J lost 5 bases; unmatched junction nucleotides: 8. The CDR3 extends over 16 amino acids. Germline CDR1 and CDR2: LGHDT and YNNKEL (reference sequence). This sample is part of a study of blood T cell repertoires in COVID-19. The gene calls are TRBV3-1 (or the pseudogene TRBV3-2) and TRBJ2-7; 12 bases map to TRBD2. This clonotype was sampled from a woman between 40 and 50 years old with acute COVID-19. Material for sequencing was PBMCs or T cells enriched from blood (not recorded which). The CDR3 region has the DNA TGTGCCAGCAGCCACCGCACTAGCGGGGGGACCCACGAGCAGTACTTC. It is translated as CASSHRTSGGTHEQYF.